The clone carrying this TCR beta chain was detected only once. As yet, its antigen is unknown. The CDR3 regions of TCR beta were amplified from RNA transcripts. The TCR CDR3 was amplified in a first-round RT-PCR using the HTBI primer set. TCRdb re-analysed the multiplex PCR reads in MiXCR, keeping a single row per CDR3 protein. The sample yields 500,000 to 750,000 distinct CDR3 sequences, approximately 15% seen once. The data belong to a study of T cells in Graves' hyperthyroidism and ophthalmopathy. About the research overall: Peripheral blood draws took place at initial diagnosis, ahead of any treatment.

With duration under 3 months, ophthalmopathy was active: Clinical Activity Score at least 3, NOSPECS at least 4. V lost 4 bases and J lost 11; bases outside the gene matches: 7. The CDR3 spans 14 residues. Overall study results and limits: Ophthalmopathy and stable hyperthyroidism were separated by a 13 V-J model. The model forecast ophthalmopathy, anticipating it by a median around 6.5 months before onset.

The source material was blood. The genes are TRBV12-3 or TRBV12-4 and TRBJ1-4, with 10 bases matching TRBD1. This TCR was recovered from a woman under 30 with Graves' ophthalmopathy. The CDR3 DNA reads as TGTGCCAGCAGTTCCGGACAGGGGGTCGGGAAACTGTTTTTT. It yields the protein CASSSGQGVGKLFF.